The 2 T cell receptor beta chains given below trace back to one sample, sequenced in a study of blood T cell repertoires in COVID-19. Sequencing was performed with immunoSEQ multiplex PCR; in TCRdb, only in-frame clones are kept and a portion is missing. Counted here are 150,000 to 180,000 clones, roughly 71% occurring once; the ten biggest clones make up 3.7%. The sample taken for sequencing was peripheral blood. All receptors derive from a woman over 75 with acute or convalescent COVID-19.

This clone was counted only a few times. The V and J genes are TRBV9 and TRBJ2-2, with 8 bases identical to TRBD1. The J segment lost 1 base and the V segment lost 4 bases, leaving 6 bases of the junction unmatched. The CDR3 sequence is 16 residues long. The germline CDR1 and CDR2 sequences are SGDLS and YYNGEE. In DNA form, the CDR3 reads TGTGCCAGCAGCCTACGGACAGGGAAGAACACCGGGGAGCTGTTTTTT. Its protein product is CASSLRTGKNTGELFF.

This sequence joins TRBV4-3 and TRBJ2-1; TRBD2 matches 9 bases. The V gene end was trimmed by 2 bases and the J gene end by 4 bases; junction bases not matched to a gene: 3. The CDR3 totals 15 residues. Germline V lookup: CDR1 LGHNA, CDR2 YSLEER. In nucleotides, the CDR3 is TGCGCCAGCAGCCAAACGGCGGGGGGGTACAATGAGCAGTTCTTC. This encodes CASSQTAGGYNEQFF.